The rows below give T cell receptor beta chains drawn from one sample of a study of tissue T cells after allogeneic stem cell transplantation. Only in-frame clones appear in the TCRdb table, and some are missing; sequencing was by immunoSEQ multiplex PCR. The data show about 6,300 clones, around 70% seen once. The sequencing used tissue from the stomach, collected at autopsy. These receptors all stem from a woman aged 18-50 years with breast cancer. Both conserved end residues are part of each CDR3. A D gene is named only where the DNA matches it firmly. Not every row has a clone size; where given, it reads once, few, many or a size class.

J,V,size,D,DNA,CDR3
TRBJ2-3,TRBV4-3,NA,TRBD2,TGCGCCAGCAGCCGCCGACTAGCGGGTATGCCAGATACGCAGTATTTT,CASSRRLAGMPDTQYF
TRBJ1-5,TRBV6-6,NA,NA,TGTGCGGGGGGCACGGACCCCAATCAGCCCCAGCATTTT,CAGGTDPNQPQHF
TRBJ1-2,TRBV14,NA,NA,TGTGCCAGCAGCCCACAGGGTTCCGTCTACACCTTC,CASSPQGSVYTF
TRBJ1-2,TRBV20-1,NA,NA,TGCAGTGCTAGAGGGGGAGAGACCTTC,CSARGGETF
TRBJ2-1,TRBV10-3,once,TRBD2,TGTGCCATCGGGGAAGCGGGAGGAGGGGACAATGAGCAGTTCTTC,CAIGEAGGGDNEQFF
TRBJ1-5,TRBV5-5,few,NA,TGTGCCAGCAGCTTCACAGTGCCACACTCTCCCCAGCATTTT,CASSFTVPHSPQHF
TRBJ1-2,TRBV6-5,NA,TRBD1,TGTGCCAGCAGGCTCGGACAGGACTATGGCTACACCTTC,CASRLGQDYGYTF
TRBJ1-2,TRBV6-2/TRBV6-3,NA,NA,TGTGCCAGCAGTTACCTCAGGGCGAGTGGCTACACCTTC,CASSYLRASGYTF
TRBJ1-2,TRBV2,NA,TRBD1,TGTGCCAGCATGCAAGGACAGGGGGCTAACTATGGCTACACCTTC,CASMQGQGANYGYTF
TRBJ1-1,TRBV29-1,NA,TRBD1,TGCAGCGTTCAGGGGGCGACTGAAGCTTTCTTT,CSVQGATEAFF
TRBJ1-4,TRBV11-2,NA,NA,TGTGCCAGCAGCCCGCCCCGAGGGATGGGGGGTGATGAAAAACTGTTTTTT,CASSPPRGMGGDEKLFF
TRBJ2-5,TRBV6-2/TRBV6-3,few,TRBD2,TGTGCCAGCAGTTTGGGACTAGCTTCGTACCAAGAGACCCAGTACTTC,CASSLGLASYQETQYF
TRBJ1-1,TRBV18,NA,NA,TGTGCCAGCTCACCGGGACAAAGGATAACTGAAGCTTTCTTT,CASSPGQRITEAFF
TRBJ2-3,TRBV6-4,NA,TRBD2,TGTGCCAGCAGCGCGACTAGCGGGGGACGAGATACGCAGTATTTT,CASSATSGGRDTQYF